Each of the 29 T cell receptor beta chains below was sequenced from the same sample in a study of shared clonotypes between healthy human individuals. Generated by immunoSEQ multiplex PCR, the TCRdb table keeps only in-frame clones and is missing some. This table has fewer than 3 million clones, 85% to 95% appearing once. Source material: naive CD4+ T cells from PBMCs. Documented subset: CD45RA+ positively selected. Source of these receptors: a man between 18 and 35 years old in good health. Some clones in this sample may be carry-over from other donors' samples.

The rearrangement links TRBV11-3 to TRBJ2-3; D possibly corresponds to TRBD1 (5 bases). The CDR3 contains 15 residues. Trimming shortened V by 3 bases and J by 2 bases, and 12 bases separated the two germline ends. Germline loops: CDR1 SGHNT, CDR2 YENEEA. In nucleotides, the CDR3 is TGTGCCAGCAGCTTTTCCGGACAAAACACAGATACGCAGTATTTT. Its translation is CASSFSGQNTDTQYF.

Remarks on this clone: The identical CDR3 is also encoded by other nucleotide sequences in the sample. The rearrangement joins TRBV29-1 to TRBJ2-5; perhaps D is TRBD1 or TRBD2 (5 bases each). The V gene's germline CDR1 is SQVTM and CDR2 ANQGSEA. V lost 3 bases, J lost 5 bases, and 10 bases lay in between. This CDR3 has 12 residues. The CDR3 region has the DNA TGCAGCGTTGATCGTGGGACCGAGACCCAGTACTTC. It encodes CSVDRGTETQYF.

Concerning this clone itself: The sample holds other DNA sequences that translate to the same CDR3. The V call is TRBV5-1, the J call TRBJ2-2; TRBD2 might be the D (5 bases). From germline, CDR1 is SGHRS and CDR2 YFSETQ. V was pared by 1 base and J by 4 bases, with 8 bases between. The CDR3 contains 14 residues. CDR3 protein: CASSLSGFTGELFF. The CDR3 bases are TGCGCCAGCAGCTTGTCGGGGTTCACCGGGGAGCTGTTTTTT.

The chain has TRBV19 and TRBJ2-3; TRBD2 matches at 11 bases. The trim removed 6 bases at V and 6 bases at J, leaving 8 bases unmatched. This CDR3 contains 15 residues. Germline lookup yields CDR1 LNHDA and CDR2 SQIVND (reference sequence). For the CDR3, the DNA is TGTGCCAGTAGCGCCACTAGCGGGAGTTTTGATACGCAGTATTTT. Translating it yields CASSATSGSFDTQYF.

This clone occurred once. The chain combines TRBV18 with TRBJ2-7; 11 bases agree with TRBD1. Trimming removed 4 bases from V and 7 bases from J; junction bases left unmatched: 9. The CDR3 is 15 amino acids. The germline V gene encodes CDR1 KGHSH and CDR2 LQKENI. CDR3 nucleotide sequence: TGTGCCAGCTCACGAGGGACAGGGGGAGTGGAAGAGCAGTACTTC. Translating gives CASSRGTGGVEEQYF.

The V gene is TRBV9, the J gene TRBJ2-1; 10 nucleotides agree with TRBD1. Germline lookup yields CDR1 SGDLS and CDR2 YYNGEE. The CDR3 has 15 residues. Trimming cost V 3 bases and J 4 bases; bases outside gene matches: 4. DNA of the CDR3: TGTGCCAGCAGCGGGACAGGGGGGCCGTACAATGAGCAGTTCTTC. Its protein is CASSGTGGPYNEQFF.

The CDR3 nucleotides read TGTGCCAGCGGTAAGAGCGGGAGCTCCTACAATGAGCAGTTCTTC. This gives the protein CASGKSGSSYNEQFF. V gene TRBV6-5 combines with J gene TRBJ2-1, with 8 bases aligning to TRBD2. Germline V gene sequence: CDR1 MNHEY, CDR2 SVGAGI. With 8 bases clipped from V and 0 bases from J, the junction kept 6 bases outside the gene matches. The CDR3 runs 15 residues.

Details on this clone: The identical CDR3 is also encoded by other nucleotide sequences in the sample. The J gene is TRBJ1-2, the V gene TRBV7-2; tentatively, D is TRBD1 (6 bases). Germline CDR1 and CDR2: SGHTA and FQGNSA. The CDR3 runs 14 residues. Trimming cost V 3 bases and J 5 bases, with 13 bases left between them. The CDR3 DNA sequence: TGTGCCAGCAGCTTGGGTACAGGGCCGTATGGCTACACCTTC. It codes for CASSLGTGPYGYTF.

The CDR3 DNA follows: TGTGCCAGCACCCTCCAGGCGACTAGCGGGAGTTACGAGCAGTACTTC. The encoded protein is CASTLQATSGSYEQYF. This chain joins TRBV7-2 and TRBJ2-7, with 12 bases aligning to TRBD2. The CDR3 length is 16 residues. V lost 7 bases and J lost 4; bases outside the gene matches: 11. The germline V gene encodes CDR1 SGHTA and CDR2 FQGNSA.

V gene TRBV7-9 combines with J gene TRBJ2-3; 8 bases align to TRBD1. With 2 bases clipped from V and 1 base from J, the junction kept 5 bases outside the gene matches. The CDR3 has 16 residues. From germline, CDR1 is SEHNR and CDR2 FQNEAQ (reference sequence). For the CDR3, the DNA is TGTGCCAGCAGCTTACCTGACAGGGGTGGCACAGATACGCAGTATTTT. Translating gives CASSLPDRGGTDTQYF.

The chain is built from TRBV11-2 and TRBJ2-3; D call uncertain. In germline, CDR1 is SGHAT, CDR2 FQNNGV. V lost 8 bases to trimming and J lost 8 bases, with 14 bases between them. This CDR3 region has 12 residues. CDR3 DNA sequence: TGTGCCAGCGCCTCTCCAGACCTTACGCAGTATTTT. Encoded protein: CASASPDLTQYF.

This sequence joins TRBV7-9 and TRBJ2-5; D is possibly TRBD1 or TRBD2 (5 bases each). Germline assignment: CDR1 SEHNR and CDR2 FQNEAQ (reference sequence). This CDR3 is 13 amino acids long. V shed 6 bases and J shed 5 bases, with 13 bases lying between them. In nucleotides, the CDR3 is TGTGCCAGCAGTGGGACCACGGGGGAGACCCAGTACTTC. Protein sequence: CASSGTTGETQYF.

The chain combines TRBV2 with TRBJ2-7; TRBD2 agrees at 12 bases. The germline V gene has CDR1 SNHLY and CDR2 FYNNEI. J was trimmed by 7 bases and V by 8 bases; bases with no gene match: 15. The CDR3 has 16 residues. This CDR3 reads CASLQKPGLAGPEQYF. The DNA for the CDR3 is TGTGCCAGCCTCCAGAAACCGGGACTAGCGGGTCCTGAGCAGTACTTC. The whole variable domain, remainder taken from reference TRBV2 and TRBJ2-7, is EPEVTQTPSHQVTQMGQEVILRCVPISNHLYFYWYRQILGQKVEFLVSFYNNEISEKSEIFDDQFSVERPDGSNFTLKIRSTKLEDSAMYFCASLQKPGLAGPEQYFGPGTRLTVT.

Here the CDR3 reads CASFAQGSSYNEQFF. The CDR3 nucleotides are TGTGCCAGCTTTGCACAGGGGAGCTCCTACAATGAGCAGTTCTTC. The rearrangement links TRBV6-5 to TRBJ2-1; 7 bases line up with TRBD1. This CDR3 has 15 amino acids. CDR1 and CDR2 (germline): MNHEY, SVGAGI. V was pared by 8 bases and J by 0 bases, with 7 bases of the junction left unmatched.

The rearrangement links TRBV5-4 to TRBJ1-1, with 9 nucleotides matching TRBD1. The germline gives CDR1 SGHNT, CDR2 YYREEE (reference sequence). CDR3 length equals 16 residues. J was trimmed by 3 bases and V by 4 bases; bases with no gene match: 10. CDR3 residues: CASSPLRQGVDTEAFF. The DNA of the CDR3 is TGTGCCAGCAGCCCCCTACGACAGGGGGTCGACACTGAAGCTTTCTTT.

The chain recombines TRBV15 with TRBJ2-7; D is unclear. V shed 0 bases and J shed 4 bases, with 7 bases lying between them. The CDR3 consists of 13 residues. Germline CDR1 LNHNV, CDR2 YYDKDF (reference sequence). CDR3 DNA sequence: TGTGCCACCAGCAGAGATCGCAGGTACGAGCAGTACTTC. It is translated as CATSRDRRYEQYF.

This sequence joins TRBV7-9 and TRBJ1-2; no definite D call. V was shortened by 9 bases and J by 0 bases, with 5 bases between the two germline ends. CDR1 and CDR2 from the germline V gene are SEHNR and FQNEAQ (reference sequence). The CDR3 has 11 residues. In nucleotides, the CDR3 is TGTGCCAGTATTACTAACTATGGCTACACCTTC. Amino acids: CASITNYGYTF. The variable domain in full, with the rest retrieved from reference TRBV7-9 and TRBJ1-2, is DTGVSQNPRHKITKRGQNVTFRCDPISEHNRLYWYRQTLGQGPEFLTYFQNEAQLEKSRLLSDRFSAERPKGSFSTLEIQRTEQGDSAMYLCASITNYGYTFGSGTRLTVV.

Details on this clone: The same CDR3 can be traced to other DNA sequences in this sample. The chain recombines TRBV6-5 with TRBJ1-1; unclear D gene. Trimming cost V 6 bases and J 2 bases, with 4 bases left between them. This CDR3 is 11 amino acids long. Germline V gene sequence: CDR1 MNHEY, CDR2 SVGAGI. The CDR3 region has the DNA TGTGCCAGCAGCCCCAACACTGAAGCTTTCTTT. It encodes CASSPNTEAFF.

The CDR3, as DNA: TGTGCCAGCAGTCGGACAAGCTCTGGAAACACCATATATTTT. This gives the protein CASSRTSSGNTIYF. This chain connects TRBV9 to TRBJ1-3; tentative D call: TRBD1 (5 bases). Trimming took off 5 bases at V and 0 bases at J, with 9 bases between the two ends. The germline V gene encodes CDR1 SGDLS and CDR2 YYNGEE. The CDR3 contains 14 residues.

The chain links TRBV5-1 to TRBJ2-3; 7 bases align to TRBD1. The germline V gene encodes CDR1 SGHRS and CDR2 YFSETQ. The V gene end was trimmed by 3 bases and the J gene end by 2 bases; junction bases not matched to a gene: 6. The CDR3 is 15 residues long. The CDR3 coding sequence is TGCGCCAGCAGCTCGGGACAGATCTACACAGATACGCAGTATTTT. Translated, it gives CASSSGQIYTDTQYF.

The V and J genes are TRBV7-9 and TRBJ2-1; no reliable D call. V lost 2 bases, J lost 6 bases, and 5 bases lay in between. The CDR3 extends over 12 amino acids. The germline V gene has CDR1 SEHNR and CDR2 FQNEAQ (reference sequence). This chain's CDR3 is CASSLKGNEQFF. CDR3 DNA: TGTGCCAGCAGCTTAAAGGGCAATGAGCAGTTCTTC.

For the CDR3, the DNA is TGTGCCAGCAGCTTGGATCCCCCATACAATGAGCAGTTCTTC. Its protein product is CASSLDPPYNEQFF. This chain links TRBV5-4 with TRBJ2-1; D is uncertain. Trimming stripped 0 bases from V and 4 bases from J, with 8 bases between. The CDR3 is made up of 14 amino acids. Germline V gene sequence: CDR1 SGHNT, CDR2 YYREEE (reference sequence).

J is TRBJ2-7 and V is TRBV5-4, with 7 nucleotides matching TRBD2. CDR3 size: 18 residues. Germline V gene lookup returns CDR1 SGHNT and CDR2 YYREEE (reference sequence). V dropped 0 bases and J dropped 2; count of bases not matched to a gene: 14. Here the CDR3 DNA reads TGTGCCAGCAGCTTGGGTCCTAGCGGCAAACCGGCTCCCTACGAGCAGTACTTC. Amino acid sequence: CASSLGPSGKPAPYEQYF.

This chain joins TRBV7-2 and TRBJ1-1; D is ambiguous. V was pared by 1 base and J by 5 bases, with 5 bases between. Germline V gives CDR1 SGHTA, CDR2 FQGNSA. The CDR3 loop spans 12 amino acids. The CDR3 reads CASSLGETEAFF. As DNA, the CDR3 is TGTGCCAGCAGCTTAGGTGAAACTGAAGCTTTCTTT.

The rearrangement uses TRBV4-1 and TRBJ2-5, with 9 bases lining up with TRBD1. Germline trimming cut 1 base from V and 0 bases from J; bases unmatched to any gene: 6. The length of the CDR3 is 17 residues. The germline CDR1 and CDR2 sequences are MGHRA and YSYEKL. As DNA, the CDR3 is TGCGCCAGCAGCCAAGCCCCGGGACAGGGCTACCAAGAGACCCAGTACTTC. Its translation: CASSQAPGQGYQETQYF.

This sequence joins TRBV20-1 and TRBJ2-1; 7 bases agree with TRBD2. Germline V gene lookup returns CDR1 DFQATT and CDR2 SNEGSKA (reference sequence). With V trimmed by 3 bases and J by 10 bases, 3 bases remained unmatched. CDR3 size: 11 residues. The CDR3 loop is CSARWREEQFF. In nucleotides, the CDR3 is TGCAGTGCTAGGTGGCGGGAGGAGCAGTTCTTC.

About this clone itself: Other DNA sequences in the same sample also yield this CDR3. This chain uses TRBV7-2 with TRBJ1-2, with 8 nucleotides matching TRBD1. There are 13 residues in the CDR3. The ends lost 4 bases at V and 5 bases at J; junction bases unmatched: 3. Germline V gene sequence: CDR1 SGHTA, CDR2 FQGNSA. The CDR3 loop is CASSSDRGYGYTF. The CDR3, as DNA: TGTGCCAGCAGCTCTGACAGGGGTTATGGCTACACCTTC.

The chain combines TRBV12-5 with TRBJ2-7; either TRBD1 or TRBD2 may fit D (6 bases each). Trimming pared 0 bases from V and 7 bases from J, leaving 7 bases between. The CDR3 is 12 residues long. The V gene's germline CDR1 is LGHNT and CDR2 FRNRAP. This CDR3 is CASGLVGGEQYF. Written as DNA, the CDR3 is TGTGCTAGTGGTTTGGTAGGGGGGGAGCAGTACTTC.

The rearrangement joins TRBV6-1 to TRBJ1-2, with D tentatively TRBD1 (5 bases). CDR3 size: 12 residues. V was pared by 6 bases and J by 6 bases, with 11 bases between. Germline V CDR1 and CDR2: MNHNS, SASEGT. CDR3 nucleotides: TGTGCCAGCAGAGAGCAGACAGATGGCTACACCTTC. Its protein is CASREQTDGYTF.